This T cell receptor beta chain emerged from a study of shared clonotypes between healthy human individuals. For the study at large: Each donor had three CD4 naive, three CD4 memory, two CD8 naive and one CD8 memory plate.

In the original analysis: Filtering differed, since immunoSEQ gave only junction sequences and no quality scores. Profiling relied on immunoSEQ multiplex PCR, and the TCRdb table lists in-frame clones only, not all of them. That table is the source of V, J and clone size, and D and trimming were worked out from the DNA. Of some 900,000 clones in the sample, more than 75% were seen once. This TCR came from a man in his late teens or twenties in good health. The sequenced sample consisted of memory CD4+ T cells sorted from blood. Subset described: CD45RA-negative fraction.

The CDR3 region is CASSLQDGTDTQYF. The DNA for the CDR3 is TGTGCCAGCAGCCTGCAGGATGGCACAGATACGCAGTATTTT. This chain links TRBV4-2 with TRBJ2-3; no reliable D call. The CDR3 extends over 14 amino acids. Germline values: CDR1 LGHNA, CDR2 YNFKEQ. The ends were cut back, 4 bases at V and 1 base at J, with 9 bases in the middle.